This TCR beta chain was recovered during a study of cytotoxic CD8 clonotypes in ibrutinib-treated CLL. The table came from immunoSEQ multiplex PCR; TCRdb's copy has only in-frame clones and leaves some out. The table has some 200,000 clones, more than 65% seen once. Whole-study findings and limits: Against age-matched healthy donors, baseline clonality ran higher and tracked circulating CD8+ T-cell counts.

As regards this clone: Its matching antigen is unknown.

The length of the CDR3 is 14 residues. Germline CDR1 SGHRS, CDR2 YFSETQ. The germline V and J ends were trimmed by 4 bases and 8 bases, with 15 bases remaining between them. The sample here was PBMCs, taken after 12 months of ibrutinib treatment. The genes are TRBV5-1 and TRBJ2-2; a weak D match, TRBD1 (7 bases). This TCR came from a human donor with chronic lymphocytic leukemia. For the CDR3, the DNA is TGCGCCAGCAGCCCGGAGGGGGCCCCAGGGGAGCTGTTTTTT. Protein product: CASSPEGAPGELFF.